A single T cell receptor beta chain is shown here with its context. Its antigen is still unknown. These data come from a study of T-cell reconstitution after alpha-beta-depleted transplantation in children. Study-wide results and limits: Most T-cell counts and diversity one year after the transplant came from T cells that were newly produced. Reportedly, only several hundred clones from non-depleted graft cells drove alpha-beta T-cell counts at about two months.

Unmatched junction bases numbered 2, after V lost 3 bases and J lost 0 bases. The CDR3 contains 14 residues. The germline CDR1 and CDR2 sequences are SGDLS and YYNGEE. For TCRbeta, the library was prepared with unique molecular identifiers. TCRdb fed the PCR reads into MiXCR, producing one record per CDR3 protein. The sample shows fewer than 450,000 distinct CDR3 sequences, about 17% of them seen only once. The rearrangement links TRBV9 to TRBJ2-5; TRBD1 matches 7 bases. The sequence came from a male patient between 2 and 9 years old who had a stem cell transplant for acute lymphoblastic leukemia, so the T cells may come from the graft donor. This sample comprised PBMCs, mostly from graft donor cells, obtained 360 days after TCRalphabeta/CD19-depleted stem cell transplant. The CDR3 nucleotides read TGTGCCAGCAGCGCAGACAGGGACCAAGAGACCCAGTACTTC. Translating gives CASSADRDQETQYF.